The rows below give T cell receptor beta chains drawn from one sample of a study of T-cell reconstitution after alpha-beta-depleted transplantation in children. Via MiXCR, TCRdb re-called the PCR reads, giving one row per CDR3 protein. The data show 250,000 to 400,000 distinct CDR3 sequences, approximately 23% seen once. Material: PBMCs, mostly from graft donor cells, obtained 180 days after TCRalphabeta/CD19-depleted stem cell transplant. The receptors come from a male patient younger than 18 who had a stem cell transplant for acute lymphoblastic leukemia, so the T cells may come from the graft donor. CDR3s include the opening cysteine and the closing phenylalanine or tryptophan. The order of the fields is CDR3 length, J gene, clone size, D gene, V gene, CDR3 protein, CDR3 DNA. D genes are given only for firm matches. A row's size may be missing; if present it is once, few, many or a size class.

15	TRBJ1-4	NA	TRBD1	TRBV2	CASSPDRAANEKLFF	TGTGCCAGCAGCCCCGACAGGGCAGCTAATGAAAAACTGTTTTTT
17	TRBJ2-4	NA	NA	TRBV21-1	CASSLKGVSLAKNIQYF	TGTGCCAGCAGCCTGAAGGGGGTGAGCTTAGCCAAAAACATTCAGTACTTC
14	TRBJ2-2	NA	NA	TRBV12-3/TRBV12-4	CASSLQGGTGELFF	TGTGCCAGCAGTTTACAGGGTGGCACCGGGGAGCTGTTTTTT
13	TRBJ2-5	NA	NA	TRBV4-2	CASGVGGLPPQYF	TGTGCCAGCGGCGTCGGGGGACTCCCCCCCCAGTACTTC
14	TRBJ2-3	NA	TRBD1	TRBV3-1	CASSHRDRVDTQYF	TGTGCCAGCAGCCACCGGGACAGGGTAGATACGCAGTATTTT
20	TRBJ2-4	few	NA	TRBV21-1	CASSISVSATDFLAKNIQYF	TGTGCCAGCAGCATTTCGGTTAGCGCGACCGATTTTCTAGCCAAAAACATTCAGTACTTC
12	TRBJ1-5	few	NA	TRBV7-3	CASSFTRQPQHF	TGTGCCAGCAGCTTTACTCGGCAGCCCCAGCATTTT
14	TRBJ2-7	many	NA	TRBV12-3/TRBV12-4	CASSLRGGSYEQYF	TGTGCCAGCAGTTTAAGAGGGGGCTCCTACGAGCAGTACTTC
16	TRBJ2-3	NA	NA	TRBV14	CASSNWLSGSTDTQYF	TGTGCCAGCAGCAACTGGCTTAGCGGCAGCACAGATACGCAGTATTTT
13	TRBJ1-2	few	TRBD1	TRBV5-5	CASSWTGDYGYTF	TGTGCCAGCAGTTGGACAGGGGATTATGGCTACACCTTC
17	TRBJ2-7	NA	TRBD2	TRBV7-2	CASSLARGLAGLLEQHF	TGTGCCAGCAGCTTAGCGCGTGGACTAGCGGGCCTATTGGAGCAGCACTTC
13	TRBJ1-1	many	NA	TRBV18	CASSPGQNTEAFF	TGCGCCAGCAGCCCGGGACAGAACACTGAAGCTTTCTTT
14	TRBJ1-5	few	NA	TRBV3-1	CASSHRGGDQPQHF	TGTGCCAGCAGCCATCGTGGTGGGGATCAGCCCCAGCATTTT
16	TRBJ2-1	NA	NA	TRBV3-1	CASSRPTDRPGNEQFF	TGTGCCAGCAGCCGACCAACTGACCGACCGGGGAATGAGCAGTTCTTC
13	TRBJ1-2	NA	NA	TRBV10-3	CAISESKYYGYTF	TGTGCCATCAGTGAGTCGAAGTACTATGGCTACACCTTC
14	TRBJ2-7	NA	TRBD1	TRBV5-4	CASSRDRASYEQYF	TGTGCCAGCAGTCGGGACAGGGCGAGCTACGAGCAGTACTTC
12	TRBJ2-1	few	TRBD1	TRBV20-1	CSAVTGYNEQFF	TGCAGTGCGGTGACAGGGTACAATGAGCAGTTCTTC
15	TRBJ1-1	NA	NA	TRBV4-1	CASSQVARGATEAFF	TGCGCCAGCAGCCAAGTGGCACGAGGGGCCACTGAAGCTTTCTTT
17	TRBJ1-5	NA	NA	TRBV4-1	CASSQAGHRISNQPQHF	TGCGCCAGCAGCCAAGCGGGACACCGGATTAGCAATCAGCCCCAGCATTTT
13	TRBJ1-4	few	NA	TRBV11-2	CASSLTWEEKLFF	TGTGCCAGCAGCCTCACCTGGGAAGAAAAACTGTTTTTT
13	TRBJ2-1	few	NA	TRBV27	CASSPRSGSEQFF	TGTGCCAGCAGTCCCCGGTCTGGGAGTGAGCAGTTCTTC
14	TRBJ2-7	NA	TRBD1	TRBV27	CASTLGQGNYEQYF	TGTGCCAGCACCCTGGGACAGGGGAATTACGAGCAGTACTTC
16	TRBJ2-2	NA	NA	TRBV7-9	CASSPPTAGATGELFF	TGTGCCAGCAGCCCCCCCACGGCGGGGGCCACCGGGGAGCTGTTTTTT
16	TRBJ2-1	NA	TRBD2	TRBV7-6	CASSPGLAGWVNEQFF	TGTGCCAGCAGCCCAGGACTAGCGGGATGGGTAAATGAGCAGTTCTTC
16	TRBJ2-1	NA	NA	TRBV20-1	CSAPEPDPVSYNEQFF	TGCAGTGCTCCGGAGCCCGACCCGGTTTCCTACAATGAGCAGTTCTTC
13	TRBJ1-5	few	NA	TRBV5-6	CASSLGVGQPQHF	TGTGCCAGCAGCTTGGGCGTGGGACAGCCCCAGCATTTT
14	TRBJ2-7	few	TRBD1	TRBV5-1	CASSVDRGSYEQYF	TGCGCCAGCAGCGTCGACAGGGGGTCCTACGAGCAGTACTTC
15	TRBJ1-1	few	NA	TRBV19	CASGVWQRLNTEAFF	TGTGCCAGTGGGGTCTGGCAGCGGTTAAACACTGAAGCTTTCTTT
14	TRBJ2-1	NA	TRBD2	TRBV12-3/TRBV12-4	CASTSGGSNNEQFF	TGTGCCAGCACTAGCGGGGGGTCTAACAATGAGCAGTTCTTC
18	TRBJ2-1	few	NA	TRBV24-1	CATSVTRGGQGIYNEQFF	TGTGCCACCAGTGTCACCCGAGGCGGCCAGGGGATCTACAATGAGCAGTTCTTC
14	TRBJ2-7	few	NA	TRBV7-6	CASSPLLRGSEQYF	TGTGCCAGCAGCCCACTCTTACGGGGGAGTGAGCAGTACTTC